This T cell receptor (beta chain) originates from a study of T cells after yellow fever vaccination (dated by TCRdb to the late 2010s). Regarding the study in general: The SMART-Seq v4 Ultra Low Input RNA kit was used to prepare libraries from fractions with low cell numbers. Blood was drawn at multiple timepoints before and after primary and secondary immunization, with bulk PBMC replicates and cell subsets isolated. Bulk TCR alpha and beta repertoires were sequenced longitudinally to track T-cell clones before and after primary and booster YFV17D yellow fever vaccination. The cohort comprised two healthy male donors, one aged 18 to 29 and one aged 30 to 40 years. Paper-wide results and their limitations: Because only two donors were included in the study, the extent to which the findings can be generalized is limited. Most clones expanded after primary vaccination were re-detected after the booster (about 95% of CD4 and around 88% of CD8), suggesting broad memory maintenance. Compared with the primary T-cell response, the secondary T-cell response was faster but weaker, reaching its peak on day 5 rather than on day 15. A small share of clonotypes was detected in both CD4 and CD8 compartments, with the overlap likely arising from convergent recombination. Computational filtering was needed because FACS-sorted repertoires could contain abundant contaminating clonotypes from the bulk population.

The treatment or condition label, read with the paper, signifies: live attenuated yellow fever vaccine strain. A standard Ficoll-Paque protocol was used to isolate PBMCs from peripheral blood. Dynabeads CD4 and CD8 positive selection kits were used to isolate the CD4 and CD8 T-cell fractions. RNA was extracted with TriZol from bulk PBMCs, CD4 and CD8 fractions, and dextramer-positive and dextramer-negative fractions. The CDR3 starts with the cysteine, ends with the phenylalanine, and has 14 residues. Only CDR3 DNA is held: 42 bases, read in frame from base 1. The CDR1 and CDR2 encoded by the germline V gene are SGHTA and FQGNSA. Ends trimmed: V by 2 bases, J by 4 bases; bases unmatched to a gene: 5. This clonotype has ten or more counts. The antigen this receptor binds is unknown. No much larger clonotype is one base removed from it; base qualities were not supplied. Synthesis of TCR cDNA relied on 5'RACE template switching, a step that introduced a universal primer site along with unique molecular identifiers. Priming of cDNA synthesis was performed from both the TCR alpha and TCR beta constant segments. Library amplification involved two PCR steps, and the second step added sample barcodes and sequencing adapters. Sequencing of libraries was done on Illumina HiSeq 2500 (2x100 bp) or NovaSeq (2x150 bp). The authors' pipeline ran thus. Reads were demultiplexed and collapsed into UMI consensus sequences with MIGEC, and V(D)J alignment was performed with MiXCR. Vaccine-responding clonotypes were defined with edgeR using replicate PBMC samples, requiring FDR below 0.01 and a log2 fold change above 5 up to day 15. Each bulk clonotype received a CD4 or CD8 identity based on whether the sequenced CD4 or CD8 repertoire contained that clonotype at higher abundance. TCRdb's own reprocessing of the public reads used fastp at Q25 and MiXCR and kept productive beta chains. Each CDR3 protein appears once, grouped with its most common genes and DNA. The V and J calls reflect TCRdb's pipeline rather than the authors' work. The sample table shows some 63,000 distinct CDR3 sequences, and 7.4% are seen once. The top ten clonotypes cover 36% of the sample.

The source material was CD8+ T cells sorted from PBMCs, sampled 15 days after the yellow fever booster vaccination. This receptor was taken from a man aged 30 to 45 who received the YFV17D yellow fever vaccine. The chain employs TRBV7-2 and TRBJ2-7; TRBD1 matches 7 bases in the middle. Read as DNA, the sequence is TGTGCCAGCAGCTTAATCAGGGACAGTTACGAGCAGTACTTC. Translation gives CASSLIRDSYEQYF.